The clone carrying this T cell receptor beta chain has more than one count but fewer than ten. Its antigen is unknown. These data come from a study of identical twins. Study-level findings and limits: Within cord blood, abundant beta clonotypes carried fewer insertions, but memory repertoires showed no such trend. Models predicted less out-of-frame TCR alpha sharing in monozygotic twins than was found.

Template switching added a universal primer site; cDNA carried unique molecular identifiers. TCRdb reanalysed the 5' RACE reads using MiXCR and keeps one entry per CDR3 protein. The table lists 1.5 million or so distinct CDR3 sequences, about 32% of them singletons, with around 0.25% in the top ten. Trimming stripped 5 bases from V and 3 bases from J, with 20 bases between. The germline V gene has CDR1 DFQATT and CDR2 SNEGSKA (reference sequence). This CDR3 has 15 amino acids. The clonotype comes from a newborn girl in good health. The chain employs TRBV20-1 and TRBJ2-7; D is uncertain. Sequencing was carried out using cord blood. The CDR3 coding sequence is TGCAGTGCTGGAAGCAGTTGGCCCTCTCTCTACGAGCAGTACTTC. Its protein is CSAGSSWPSLYEQYF.